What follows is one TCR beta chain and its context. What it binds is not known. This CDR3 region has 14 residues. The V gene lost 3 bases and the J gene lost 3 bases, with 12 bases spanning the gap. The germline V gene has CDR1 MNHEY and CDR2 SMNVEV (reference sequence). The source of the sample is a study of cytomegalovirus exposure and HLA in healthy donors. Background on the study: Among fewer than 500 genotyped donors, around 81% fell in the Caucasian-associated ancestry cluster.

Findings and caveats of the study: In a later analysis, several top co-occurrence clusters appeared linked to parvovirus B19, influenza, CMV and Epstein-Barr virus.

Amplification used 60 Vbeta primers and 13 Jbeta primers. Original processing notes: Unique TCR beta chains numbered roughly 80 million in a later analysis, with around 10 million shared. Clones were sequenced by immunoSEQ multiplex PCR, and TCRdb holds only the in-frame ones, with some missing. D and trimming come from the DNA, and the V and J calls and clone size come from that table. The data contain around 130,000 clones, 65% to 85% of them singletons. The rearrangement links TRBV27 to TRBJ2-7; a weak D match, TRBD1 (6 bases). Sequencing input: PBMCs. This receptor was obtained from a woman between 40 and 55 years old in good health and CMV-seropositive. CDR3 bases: TGTGCCAGCAGTTTCCGGGACACGAGCTACGAGCAGTACTTC. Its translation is CASSFRDTSYEQYF.